By its share, the clone carrying this TCR beta chain is medium-sized (0.01 to 0.1%). What it binds is unknown. This sample stems from a study of OX40 agonist ivuxolimab in advanced cancers. Study background: Participants, 82.7% male, averaged about 59 years of age, ranging from about 23 to 80. Study outcomes and limitations: Expanded clones were, on average, more numerous in CD8+ T cells than in CD4+. Nonresponders included some who also had low normalized T-cell clonal expansion.

V shed 3 bases and J shed 0 bases, with 16 bases lying between them. This CDR3 has 16 amino acids. Germline CDR1 SGHDT, CDR2 YYEEEE. The repertoire was sequenced with immunoSEQ multiplex PCR; TCRdb's copy has only in-frame clones and lacks some. The table lists tens of thousands of clones, over 80% of them singletons. Sequences were derived from CD4+ or CD8+ T cells sorted from blood, sampled in a trial of the OX40 agonist ivuxolimab. The sequence was obtained from an adult with an advanced solid tumor such as melanoma, head and neck, liver or kidney cancer. V is TRBV5-6 and J is TRBJ2-7, with D perhaps TRBD2 (6 bases). CDR3 sequence reads: CASSSTLAPSSYEQYV. The CDR3 region has the DNA TGTGCCAGCAGCTCGACCCTAGCGCCGAGCTCCTACGAGCAGTACGTC.